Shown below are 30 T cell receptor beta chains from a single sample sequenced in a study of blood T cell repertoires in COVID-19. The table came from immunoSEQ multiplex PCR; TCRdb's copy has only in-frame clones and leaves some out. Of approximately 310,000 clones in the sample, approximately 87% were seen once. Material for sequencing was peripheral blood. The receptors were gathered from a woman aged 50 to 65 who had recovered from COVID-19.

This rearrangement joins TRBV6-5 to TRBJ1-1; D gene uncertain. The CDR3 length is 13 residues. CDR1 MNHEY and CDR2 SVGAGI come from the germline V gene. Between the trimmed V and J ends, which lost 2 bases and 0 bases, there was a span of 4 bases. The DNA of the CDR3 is TGTGCCAGCAGTTACGACTTGAACACTGAAGCTTTCTTT. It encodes CASSYDLNTEAFF.

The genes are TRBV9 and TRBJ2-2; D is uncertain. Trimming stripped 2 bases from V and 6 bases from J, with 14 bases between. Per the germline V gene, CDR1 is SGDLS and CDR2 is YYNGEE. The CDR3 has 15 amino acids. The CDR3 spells CASSVGSRSAGELFF. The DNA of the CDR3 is TGTGCCAGCAGCGTCGGGTCACGAAGCGCCGGGGAGCTGTTTTTT. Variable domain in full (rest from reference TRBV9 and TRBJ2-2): DSGVTQTPKHLITATGQRVTLRCSPRSGDLSVYWYQQSLDQGLQFLIQYYNGEERAKGNILERFSAQQFPDLHSELNLSSLELGDSALYFCASSVGSRSAGELFFGEGSRLTVL.

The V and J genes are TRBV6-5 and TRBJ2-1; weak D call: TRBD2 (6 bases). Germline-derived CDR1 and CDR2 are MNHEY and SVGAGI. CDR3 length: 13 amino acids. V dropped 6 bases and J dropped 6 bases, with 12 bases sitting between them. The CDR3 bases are TGTGCCAGCAGCCGCGGGACGAGCAATGAGCAGTTCTTC. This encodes CASSRGTSNEQFF.

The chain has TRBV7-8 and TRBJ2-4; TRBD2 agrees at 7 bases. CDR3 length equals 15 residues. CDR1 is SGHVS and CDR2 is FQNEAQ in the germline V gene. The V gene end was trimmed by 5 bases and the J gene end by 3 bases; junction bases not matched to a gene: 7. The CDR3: CASSHQGLDKNIQYF. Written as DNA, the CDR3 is TGTGCCAGCAGCCACCAAGGACTAGACAAAAACATTCAGTACTTC.

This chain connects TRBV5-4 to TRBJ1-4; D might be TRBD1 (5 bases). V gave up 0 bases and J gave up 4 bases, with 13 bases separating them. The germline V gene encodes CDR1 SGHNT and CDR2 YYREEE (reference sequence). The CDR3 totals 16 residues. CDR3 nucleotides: TGTGCCAGCAGCTTGGACGCCAGTCAGGGTAATGAAAAACTGTTTTTT. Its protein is CASSLDASQGNEKLFF.

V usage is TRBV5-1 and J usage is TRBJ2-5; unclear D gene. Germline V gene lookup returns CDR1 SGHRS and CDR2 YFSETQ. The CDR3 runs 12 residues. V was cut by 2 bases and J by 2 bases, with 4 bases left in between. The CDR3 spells CASSFQQETQYF. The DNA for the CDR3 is TGCGCCAGCAGCTTTCAGCAAGAGACCCAGTACTTC.

The CDR3 region is CASSRRGDSTGELFF. The CDR3 DNA reads as TGTGCCAGCAGCCGACGAGGGGACAGCACCGGGGAGCTGTTTTTT. This chain links TRBV7-8 with TRBJ2-2; TRBD1 matches 7 bases. Per germline, CDR1 SGHVS and CDR2 FQNEAQ. With V trimmed by 5 bases and J by 4 bases, 7 bases remained unmatched. The CDR3 runs 15 residues. The full variable domain, completed using reference TRBV7-8 and TRBJ2-2, is GAGVSQSPRYKVAKRGQDVALRCDPISGHVSLFWYQQALGQGPEFLTYFQNEAQLDKSGLPSDRFFAERPEGSVSTLKIQRTQQEDSAVYLCASSRRGDSTGELFFGEGSRLTVL.

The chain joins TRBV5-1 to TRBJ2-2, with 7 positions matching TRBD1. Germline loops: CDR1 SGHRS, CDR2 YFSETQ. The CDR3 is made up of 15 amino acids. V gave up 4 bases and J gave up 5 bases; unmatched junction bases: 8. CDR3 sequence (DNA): TGCGCCAGCAGCCTTCGACAGGGACGGACCGGGGAGCTGTTTTTT. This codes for CASSLRQGRTGELFF.

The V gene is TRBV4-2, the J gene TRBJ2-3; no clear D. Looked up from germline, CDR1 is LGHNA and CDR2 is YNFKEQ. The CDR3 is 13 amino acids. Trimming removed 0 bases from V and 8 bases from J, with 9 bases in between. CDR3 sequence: CASSQDEASTQYF. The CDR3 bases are TGTGCCAGCAGCCAAGATGAAGCTTCTACGCAGTATTTT.

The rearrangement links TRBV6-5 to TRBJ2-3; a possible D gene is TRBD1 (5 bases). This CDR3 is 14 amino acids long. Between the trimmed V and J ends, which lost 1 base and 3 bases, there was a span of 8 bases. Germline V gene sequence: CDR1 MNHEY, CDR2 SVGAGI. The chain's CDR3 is CASSYFAGTDTQYF. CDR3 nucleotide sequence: TGTGCCAGCAGTTACTTCGCAGGGACAGATACGCAGTATTTT.

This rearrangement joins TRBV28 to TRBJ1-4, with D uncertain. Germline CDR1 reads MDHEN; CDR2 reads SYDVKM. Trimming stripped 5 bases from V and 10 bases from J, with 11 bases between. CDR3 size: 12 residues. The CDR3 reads CASSDMVGKLFF. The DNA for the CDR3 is TGTGCCAGCAGTGACATGGTCGGAAAACTGTTTTTT.

The CDR3 DNA sequence: TGTGCCAGCAGTTGGGGACTAGCGGTCACCGGGGAGCTGTTTTTT. Its protein product is CASSWGLAVTGELFF. The V call is TRBV2, the J call TRBJ2-2; 11 bases are shared with TRBD2. The CDR3 extends over 15 amino acids. Germline values: CDR1 SNHLY, CDR2 FYNNEI. Trimming removed 5 bases from V and 4 bases from J; junction bases left unmatched: 3.

CDR3 loop: CASSLDGGPEGPQHF. The DNA of the CDR3 is TGCGCCAGCAGCTTGGATGGGGGCCCAGAGGGGCCCCAGCATTTT. The gene calls are TRBV5-1 and TRBJ1-5; D may be TRBD1 (6 bases). The germline V and J ends were trimmed by 0 bases and 9 bases, with 16 bases remaining between them. CDR1 and CDR2 from the germline V gene are SGHRS and YFSETQ. This CDR3 has 15 amino acids.

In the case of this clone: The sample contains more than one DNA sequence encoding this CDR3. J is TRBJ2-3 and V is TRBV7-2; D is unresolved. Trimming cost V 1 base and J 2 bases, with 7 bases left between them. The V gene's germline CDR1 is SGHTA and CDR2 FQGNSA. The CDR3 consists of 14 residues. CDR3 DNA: TGTGCCAGCAGCTTAGGCTACTTCACAGATACGCAGTATTTT. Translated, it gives CASSLGYFTDTQYF.

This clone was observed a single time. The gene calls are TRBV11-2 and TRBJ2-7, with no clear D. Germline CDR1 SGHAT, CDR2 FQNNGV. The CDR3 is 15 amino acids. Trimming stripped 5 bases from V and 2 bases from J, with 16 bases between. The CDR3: CASSPLGQETYEQYF. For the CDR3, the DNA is TGTGCCAGCAGCCCCCTGGGTCAGGAAACCTACGAGCAGTACTTC.

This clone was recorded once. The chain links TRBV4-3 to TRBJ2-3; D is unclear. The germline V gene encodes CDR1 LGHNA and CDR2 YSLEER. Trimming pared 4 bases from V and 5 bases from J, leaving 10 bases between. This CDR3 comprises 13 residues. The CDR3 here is CASSPRAKDTQYF. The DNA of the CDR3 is TGCGCCAGCAGCCCACGAGCCAAAGATACGCAGTATTTT.

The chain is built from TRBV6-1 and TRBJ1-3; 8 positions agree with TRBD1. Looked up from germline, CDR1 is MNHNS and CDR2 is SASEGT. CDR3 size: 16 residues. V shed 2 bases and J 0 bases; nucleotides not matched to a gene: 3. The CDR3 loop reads CASSETQGVSGNTIYF. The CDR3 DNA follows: TGTGCCAGCAGTGAAACACAGGGGGTCTCTGGAAACACCATATATTTT.

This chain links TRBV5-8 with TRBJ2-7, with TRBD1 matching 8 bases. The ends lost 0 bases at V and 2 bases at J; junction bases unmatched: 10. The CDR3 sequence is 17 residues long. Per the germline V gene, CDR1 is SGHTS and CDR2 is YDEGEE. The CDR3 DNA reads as TGTGCCAGCAGCTTGGCTCACAGGACAGGGATAACCTACGAGCAGTACTTC. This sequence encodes CASSLAHRTGITYEQYF.

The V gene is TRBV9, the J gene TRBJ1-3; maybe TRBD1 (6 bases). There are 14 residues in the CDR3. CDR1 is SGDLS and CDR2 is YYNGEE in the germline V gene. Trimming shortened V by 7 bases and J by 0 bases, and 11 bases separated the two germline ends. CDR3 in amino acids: CASSTGNSGNTIYF. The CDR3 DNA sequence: TGTGCCAGCTCCACAGGGAACTCTGGAAACACCATATATTTT.

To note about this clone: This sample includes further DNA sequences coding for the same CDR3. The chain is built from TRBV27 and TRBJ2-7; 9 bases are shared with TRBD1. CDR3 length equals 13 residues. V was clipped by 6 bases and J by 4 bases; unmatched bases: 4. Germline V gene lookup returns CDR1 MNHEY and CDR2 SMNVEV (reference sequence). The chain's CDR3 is CASRGTGKYEQYF. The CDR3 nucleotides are TGTGCCAGCAGGGGGACAGGGAAGTACGAGCAGTACTTC.

CDR3 in amino acids: CASSASGSLNEQFF. Here the CDR3 DNA reads TGTGCCAGCAGCGCTAGCGGGAGTCTGAATGAGCAGTTCTTC. This chain connects TRBV7-2 to TRBJ2-1; 10 nucleotides align to TRBD2. The V gene end was trimmed by 5 bases and the J gene end by 7 bases; junction bases not matched to a gene: 5. The germline V gene encodes CDR1 SGHTA and CDR2 FQGNSA. There are 14 residues in the CDR3. The full variable domain, rest sourced from reference TRBV7-2 and TRBJ2-1, is GAGVSQSPSNKVTEKGKDVELRCDPISGHTALYWYRQSLGQGLEFLIYFQGNSAPDKSGLPSDRFSAERTGGSVSTLTIQRTQQEDSAVYLCASSASGSLNEQFFGPGTRLTVL.

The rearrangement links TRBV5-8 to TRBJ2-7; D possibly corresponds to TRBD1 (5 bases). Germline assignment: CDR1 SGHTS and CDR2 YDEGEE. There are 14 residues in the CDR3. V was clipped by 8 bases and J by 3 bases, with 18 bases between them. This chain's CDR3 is CASSQPPGLYEQYF. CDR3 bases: TGTGCCAGTAGCCAACCCCCAGGGCTCTACGAGCAGTACTTC.

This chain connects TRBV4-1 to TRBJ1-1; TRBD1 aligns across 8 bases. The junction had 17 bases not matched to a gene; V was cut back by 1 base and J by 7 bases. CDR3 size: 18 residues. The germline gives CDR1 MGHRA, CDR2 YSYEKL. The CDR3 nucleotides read TGCGCCAGCAGCCAAGTTGGGGCTGGACAGGGACCGATGATTGAAGCTTTCTTT. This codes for CASSQVGAGQGPMIEAFF.

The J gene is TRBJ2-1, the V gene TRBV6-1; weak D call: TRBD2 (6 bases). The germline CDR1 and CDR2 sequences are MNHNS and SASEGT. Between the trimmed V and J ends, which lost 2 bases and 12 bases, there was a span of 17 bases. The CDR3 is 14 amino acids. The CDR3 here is CASSEMGLPSVQFF. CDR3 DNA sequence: TGTGCCAGCAGTGAAATGGGACTCCCGAGTGTGCAGTTCTTC.

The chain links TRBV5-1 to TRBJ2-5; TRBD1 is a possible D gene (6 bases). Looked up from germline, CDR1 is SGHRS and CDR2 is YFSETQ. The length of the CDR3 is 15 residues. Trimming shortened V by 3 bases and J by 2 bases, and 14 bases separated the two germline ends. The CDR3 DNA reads TGCGCCAGCAGCTGGTCTGGGGGCAGGCAAGAGACCCAGTACTTC. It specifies CASSWSGGRQETQYF.

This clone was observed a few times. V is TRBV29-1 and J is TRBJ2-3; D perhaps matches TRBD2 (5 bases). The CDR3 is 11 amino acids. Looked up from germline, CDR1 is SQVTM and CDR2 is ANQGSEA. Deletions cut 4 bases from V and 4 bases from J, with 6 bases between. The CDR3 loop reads CSVGGSDTQYF. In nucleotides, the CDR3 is TGCAGCGTTGGAGGGTCAGATACGCAGTATTTT.

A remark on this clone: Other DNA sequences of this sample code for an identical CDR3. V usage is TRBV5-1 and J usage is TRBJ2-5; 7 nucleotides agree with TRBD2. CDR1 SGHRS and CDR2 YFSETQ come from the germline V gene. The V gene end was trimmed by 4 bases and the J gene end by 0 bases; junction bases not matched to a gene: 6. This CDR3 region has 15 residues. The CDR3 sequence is CASSRSSGDQETQYF. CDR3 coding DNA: TGCGCCAGCAGCCGGTCTAGCGGTGACCAAGAGACCCAGTACTTC.

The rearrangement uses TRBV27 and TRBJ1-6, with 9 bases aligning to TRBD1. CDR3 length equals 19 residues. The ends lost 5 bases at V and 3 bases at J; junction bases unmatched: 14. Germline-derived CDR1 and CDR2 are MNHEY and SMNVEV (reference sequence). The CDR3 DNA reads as TGTGCCAGCAGTGTCGGGACAGGGTGGAGTAGAAACTATAATTCACCCCTCCACTTT. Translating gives CASSVGTGWSRNYNSPLHF.

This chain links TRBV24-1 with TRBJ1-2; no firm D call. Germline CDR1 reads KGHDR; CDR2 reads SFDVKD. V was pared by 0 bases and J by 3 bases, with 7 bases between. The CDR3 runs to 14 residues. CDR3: CATSDLNGDYGYTF. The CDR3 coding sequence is TGTGCCACCAGTGATTTGAACGGGGACTATGGCTACACCTTC.

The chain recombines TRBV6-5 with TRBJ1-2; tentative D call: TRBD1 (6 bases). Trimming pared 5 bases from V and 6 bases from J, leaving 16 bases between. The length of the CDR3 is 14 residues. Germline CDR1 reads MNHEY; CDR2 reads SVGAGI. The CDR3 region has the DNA TGTGCCAGCAGTCCAAGCGGGGACACCAATGGCTACACCTTC. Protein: CASSPSGDTNGYTF.